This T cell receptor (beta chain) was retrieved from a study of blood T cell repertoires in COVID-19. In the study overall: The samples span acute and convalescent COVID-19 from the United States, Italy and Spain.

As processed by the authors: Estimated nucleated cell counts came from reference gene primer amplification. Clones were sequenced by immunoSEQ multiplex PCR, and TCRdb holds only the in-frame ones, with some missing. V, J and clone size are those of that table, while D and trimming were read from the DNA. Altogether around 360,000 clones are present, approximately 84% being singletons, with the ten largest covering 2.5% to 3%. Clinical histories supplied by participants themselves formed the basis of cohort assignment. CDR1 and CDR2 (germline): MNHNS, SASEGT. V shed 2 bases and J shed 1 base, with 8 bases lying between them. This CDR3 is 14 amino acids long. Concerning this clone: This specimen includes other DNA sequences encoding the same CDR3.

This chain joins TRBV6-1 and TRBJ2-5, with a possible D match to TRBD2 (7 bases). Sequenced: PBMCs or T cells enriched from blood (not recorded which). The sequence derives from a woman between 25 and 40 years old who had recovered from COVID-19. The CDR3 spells CASSERGGQETQYF. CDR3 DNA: TGTGCCAGCAGTGAAAGGGGGGGCCAAGAGACCCAGTACTTC.